The sequence of this T cell receptor beta chain was determined in a study of OX40 agonist ivuxolimab in advanced cancers. Assay: immunoSEQ multiplex PCR; the TCRdb copy retains only in-frame clones and omits some. The sample includes 70,000 to 85,000 clones, 94% of them seen just once. Per germline, CDR1 MNHEY and CDR2 SVGAGI. Trimming took 2 bases from V and 10 from J, leaving 14 bases between them. CDR3 length: 13 amino acids. Patients were ruled out by autoimmune disease history or systemic immunosuppression. This TCR came from an adult with an advanced solid tumor such as melanoma, head and neck, liver or kidney cancer. Sequenced material: CD4+ or CD8+ T cells sorted from blood, taken in a trial of the OX40 agonist ivuxolimab. The chain carries TRBV6-5 and TRBJ2-5; no reliable D call. CDR3 amino acids: CASSYVGFSGQYF. Written as DNA, the CDR3 is TGTGCCAGCAGTTACGTAGGGTTCTCGGGCCAGTACTTC.